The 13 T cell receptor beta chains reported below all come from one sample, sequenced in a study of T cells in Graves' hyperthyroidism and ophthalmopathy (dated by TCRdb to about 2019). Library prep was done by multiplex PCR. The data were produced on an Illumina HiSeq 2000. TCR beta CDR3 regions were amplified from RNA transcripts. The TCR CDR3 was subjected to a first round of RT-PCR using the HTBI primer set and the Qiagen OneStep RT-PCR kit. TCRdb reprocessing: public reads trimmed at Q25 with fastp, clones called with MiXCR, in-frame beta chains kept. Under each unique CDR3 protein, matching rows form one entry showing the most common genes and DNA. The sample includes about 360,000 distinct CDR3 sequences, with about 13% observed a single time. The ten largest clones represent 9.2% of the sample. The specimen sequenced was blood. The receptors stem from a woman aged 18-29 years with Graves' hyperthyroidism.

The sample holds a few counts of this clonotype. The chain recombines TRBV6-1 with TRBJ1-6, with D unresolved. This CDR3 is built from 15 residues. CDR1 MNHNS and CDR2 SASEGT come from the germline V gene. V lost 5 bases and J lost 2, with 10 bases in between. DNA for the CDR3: TGTGCCAGCAGTTTTAGCAGTACCTATAATTCACCCCTCCACTTT. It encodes CASSFSSTYNSPLHF.

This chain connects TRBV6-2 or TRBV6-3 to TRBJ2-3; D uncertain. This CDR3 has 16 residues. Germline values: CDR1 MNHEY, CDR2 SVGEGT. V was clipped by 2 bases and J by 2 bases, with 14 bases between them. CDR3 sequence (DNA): TGTGCCAGCAGTTACCCCCGTGGGCGGAACACAGATACGCAGTATTTT. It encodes CASSYPRGRNTDTQYF.

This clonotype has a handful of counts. The CDR3 bases are TGCAGTGCTAGAGCCTCTGGGGGGAATAATTCACCCCTCCACTTT. This translates into CSARASGGNNSPLHF. This chain uses TRBV20-1 with TRBJ1-6; a weak D match, TRBD1 (5 bases). The length of the CDR3 is 15 residues. Germline V gene lookup returns CDR1 DFQATT and CDR2 SNEGSKA (reference sequence). Trimming took off 1 base at V and 5 bases at J, with 12 bases between the two ends.

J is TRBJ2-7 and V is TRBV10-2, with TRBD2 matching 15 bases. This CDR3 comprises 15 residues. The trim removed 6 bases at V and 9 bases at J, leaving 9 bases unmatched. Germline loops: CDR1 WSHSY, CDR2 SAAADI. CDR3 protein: CASSLGTSGRIMQYF. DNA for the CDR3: TGCGCCAGCAGCCTCGGGACTAGCGGGAGGATTATGCAGTACTTC.

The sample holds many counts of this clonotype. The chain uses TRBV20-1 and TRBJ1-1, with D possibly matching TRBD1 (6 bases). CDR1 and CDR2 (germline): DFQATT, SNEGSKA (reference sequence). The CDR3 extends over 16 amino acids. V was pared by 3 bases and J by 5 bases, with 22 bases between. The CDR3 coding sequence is TGCAGTGCTAGTCGTAATGGGGGCCGCCCGGGAACTGAAGCTTTCTTT. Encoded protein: CSASRNGGRPGTEAFF.

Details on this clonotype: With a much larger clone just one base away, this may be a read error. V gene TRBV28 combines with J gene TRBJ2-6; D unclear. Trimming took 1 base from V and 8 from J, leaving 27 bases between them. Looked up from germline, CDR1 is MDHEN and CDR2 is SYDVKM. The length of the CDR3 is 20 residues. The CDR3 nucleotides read TGTGCCAGCAGTTTATCTTACTTGGTTGGTACTGATGAAGGGACCAACGTCCTGACTTTC. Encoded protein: CASSLSYLVGTDEGTNVLTF.

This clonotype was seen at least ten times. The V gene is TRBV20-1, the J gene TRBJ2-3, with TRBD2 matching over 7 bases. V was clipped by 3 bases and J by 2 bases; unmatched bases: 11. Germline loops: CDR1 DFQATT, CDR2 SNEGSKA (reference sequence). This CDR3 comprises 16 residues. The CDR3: CSASYLSGRPTDTQYF. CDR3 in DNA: TGCAGTGCTAGTTACCTTAGCGGGCGCCCCACAGATACGCAGTATTTT.

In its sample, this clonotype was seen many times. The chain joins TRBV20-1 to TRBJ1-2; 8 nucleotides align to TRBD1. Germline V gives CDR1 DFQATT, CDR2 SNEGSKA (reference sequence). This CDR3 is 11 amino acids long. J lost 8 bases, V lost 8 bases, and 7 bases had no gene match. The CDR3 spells CSQEGQEGYTF. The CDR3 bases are TGCAGTCAAGAGGGACAGGAAGGCTACACCTTC.

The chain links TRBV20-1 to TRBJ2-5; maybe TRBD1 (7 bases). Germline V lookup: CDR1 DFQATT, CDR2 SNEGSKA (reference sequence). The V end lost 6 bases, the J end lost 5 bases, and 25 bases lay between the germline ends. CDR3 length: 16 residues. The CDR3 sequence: CSAGSDRAGNYETQYF. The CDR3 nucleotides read TGCAGTGCGGGGAGCGACAGGGCGGGAAATTACGAGACCCAGTACTTC.

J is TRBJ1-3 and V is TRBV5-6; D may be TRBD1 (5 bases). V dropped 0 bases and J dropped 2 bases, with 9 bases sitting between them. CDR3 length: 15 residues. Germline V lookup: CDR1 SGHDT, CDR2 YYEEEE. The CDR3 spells CASSLDGAAGNTIYF. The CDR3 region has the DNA TGTGCCAGCAGCTTGGATGGGGCGGCTGGAAACACCATATATTTT.

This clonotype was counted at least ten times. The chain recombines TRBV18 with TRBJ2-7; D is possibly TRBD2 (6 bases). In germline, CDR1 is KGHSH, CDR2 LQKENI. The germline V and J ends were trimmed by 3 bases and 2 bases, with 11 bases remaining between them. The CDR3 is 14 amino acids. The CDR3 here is CASSPAGKTYEQYF. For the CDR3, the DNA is TGTGCCAGCTCACCGGCGGGGAAGACCTACGAGCAGTACTTC.

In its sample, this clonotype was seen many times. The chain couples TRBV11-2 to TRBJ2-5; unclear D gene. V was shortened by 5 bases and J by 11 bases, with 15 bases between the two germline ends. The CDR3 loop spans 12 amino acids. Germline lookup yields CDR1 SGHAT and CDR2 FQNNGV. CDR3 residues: CASSEEVGRQYF. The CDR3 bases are TGTGCCAGCAGCGAAGAGGTCGGCAGACAGTACTTC.

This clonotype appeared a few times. The CDR3 spells CASNDATRSYNEQFF. For the CDR3, the DNA is TGTGCCAGTAACGATGCGACCCGCTCCTACAATGAGCAGTTCTTC. The V call is TRBV19, the J call TRBJ2-1; D is ambiguous. CDR3 size: 15 residues. Germline V gives CDR1 LNHDA, CDR2 SQIVND (reference sequence). V dropped 7 bases and J dropped 0 bases, with 13 bases sitting between them.